This T cell receptor (beta chain) originates from a study of T cell responses to AZD1222 COVID-19 vaccine. Germline trimming cut 6 bases from V and 2 bases from J; bases unmatched to any gene: 4. CDR1 is LNHNV and CDR2 is YYDKDF in the germline V gene (reference sequence). This CDR3 spans 15 amino acids. This clone turned up a few times. Sequenced by immunoSEQ multiplex PCR; TCRdb stores in-frame clones only, minus some. The sample holds 120,000 or so clones, approximately 88% seen once. This receptor was obtained from an adult in good health. V usage is TRBV15 and J usage is TRBJ2-7, with 13 bases lining up with TRBD2. The source material was peripheral blood, sampled on day 0 of AZD1222 vaccination. In DNA form, the CDR3 reads TGTGCCACCAGTACCGGACTAGCGGGGGCCTACGAGCAGTACTTC. This encodes CATSTGLAGAYEQYF.